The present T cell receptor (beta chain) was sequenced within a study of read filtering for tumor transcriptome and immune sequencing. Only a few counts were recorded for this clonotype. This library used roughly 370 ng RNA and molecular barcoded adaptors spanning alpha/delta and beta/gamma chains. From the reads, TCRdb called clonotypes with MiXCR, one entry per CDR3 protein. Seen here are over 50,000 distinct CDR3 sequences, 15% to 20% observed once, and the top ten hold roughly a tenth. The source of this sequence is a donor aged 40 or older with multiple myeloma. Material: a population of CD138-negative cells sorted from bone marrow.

Written as DNA, the CDR3 is TGTGCCAGCAGTAATAGTTATAATCAGCCCCAGCATTTT. Translating it yields CASSNSYNQPQHF. The V and J genes are TRBV6-1 and TRBJ1-5, with D hard to call. V was cut by 5 bases and J by 4 bases, with 9 bases left in between. Germline CDR1 reads MNHNS; CDR2 reads SASEGT. CDR3 length: 13 residues.